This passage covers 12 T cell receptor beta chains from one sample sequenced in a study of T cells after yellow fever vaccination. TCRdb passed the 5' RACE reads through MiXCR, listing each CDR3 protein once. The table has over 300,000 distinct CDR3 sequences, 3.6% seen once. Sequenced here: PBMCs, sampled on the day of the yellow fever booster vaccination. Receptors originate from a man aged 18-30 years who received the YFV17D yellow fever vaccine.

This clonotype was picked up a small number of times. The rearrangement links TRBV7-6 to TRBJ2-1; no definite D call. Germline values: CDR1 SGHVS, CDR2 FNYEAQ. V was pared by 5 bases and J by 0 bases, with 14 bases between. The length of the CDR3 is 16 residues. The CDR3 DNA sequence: TGTGCCAGCAGCGAACTGGACCGTCGCTCCTACAATGAGCAGTTCTTC. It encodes CASSELDRRSYNEQFF.

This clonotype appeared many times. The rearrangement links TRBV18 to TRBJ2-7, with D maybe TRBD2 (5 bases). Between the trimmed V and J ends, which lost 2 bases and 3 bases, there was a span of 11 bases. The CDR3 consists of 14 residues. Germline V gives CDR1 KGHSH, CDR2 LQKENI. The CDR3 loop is CASSPSDSFYEQYV. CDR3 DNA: TGTGCCAGCTCACCATCGGACTCTTTCTACGAGCAGTACGTC.

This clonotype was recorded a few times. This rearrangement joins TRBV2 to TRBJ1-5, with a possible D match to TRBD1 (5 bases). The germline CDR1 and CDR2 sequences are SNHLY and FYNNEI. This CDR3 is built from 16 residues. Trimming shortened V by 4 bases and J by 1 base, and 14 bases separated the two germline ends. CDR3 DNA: TGTGCCAGCAGTGCACTGGGGGGGGAGAGCAATCAGCCCCAGCATTTT. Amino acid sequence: CASSALGGESNQPQHF.

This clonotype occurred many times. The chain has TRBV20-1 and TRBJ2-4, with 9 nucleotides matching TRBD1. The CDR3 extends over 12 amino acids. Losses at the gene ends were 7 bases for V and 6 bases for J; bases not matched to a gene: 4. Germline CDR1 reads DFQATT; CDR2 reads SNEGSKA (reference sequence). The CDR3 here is CSGTGGGNIQYF. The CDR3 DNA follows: TGCAGTGGAACAGGGGGCGGAAACATTCAGTACTTC.

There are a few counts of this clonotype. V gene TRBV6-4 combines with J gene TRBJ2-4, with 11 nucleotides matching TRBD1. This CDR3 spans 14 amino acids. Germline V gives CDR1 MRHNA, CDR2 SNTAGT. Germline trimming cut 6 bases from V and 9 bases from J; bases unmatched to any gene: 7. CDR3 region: CASSPGQGAVIQYF. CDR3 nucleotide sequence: TGTGCCAGCAGCCCCGGACAGGGGGCGGTCATTCAGTACTTC.

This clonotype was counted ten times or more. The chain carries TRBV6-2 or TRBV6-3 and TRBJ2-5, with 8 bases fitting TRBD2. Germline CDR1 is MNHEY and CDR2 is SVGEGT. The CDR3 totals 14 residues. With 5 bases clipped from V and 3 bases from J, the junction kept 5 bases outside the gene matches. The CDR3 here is CASSRAGVEETQYF. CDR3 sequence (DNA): TGTGCCAGCAGTCGAGCGGGGGTTGAAGAGACCCAGTACTTC.

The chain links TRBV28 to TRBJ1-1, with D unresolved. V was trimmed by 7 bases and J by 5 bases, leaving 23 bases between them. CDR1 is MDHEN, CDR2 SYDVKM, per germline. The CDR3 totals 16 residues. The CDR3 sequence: CASTSAPGGGQTEAFF. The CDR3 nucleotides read TGTGCCAGCACCTCAGCCCCGGGAGGCGGTCAAACTGAAGCTTTCTTT.

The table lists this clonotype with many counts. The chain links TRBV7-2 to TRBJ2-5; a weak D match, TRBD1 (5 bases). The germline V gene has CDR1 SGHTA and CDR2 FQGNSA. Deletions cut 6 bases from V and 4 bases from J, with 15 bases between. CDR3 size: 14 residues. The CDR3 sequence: CASRSKTGLETQYF. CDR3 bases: TGTGCCAGCAGGTCAAAAACAGGTTTAGAGACCCAGTACTTC.

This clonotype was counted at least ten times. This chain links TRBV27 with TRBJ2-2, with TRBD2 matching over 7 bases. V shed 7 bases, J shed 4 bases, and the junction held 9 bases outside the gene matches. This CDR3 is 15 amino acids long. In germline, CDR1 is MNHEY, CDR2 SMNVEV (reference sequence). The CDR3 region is CASTDGPGGTGELFF. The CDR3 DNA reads TGTGCCAGCACTGACGGCCCGGGGGGCACCGGGGAGCTGTTTTTT.

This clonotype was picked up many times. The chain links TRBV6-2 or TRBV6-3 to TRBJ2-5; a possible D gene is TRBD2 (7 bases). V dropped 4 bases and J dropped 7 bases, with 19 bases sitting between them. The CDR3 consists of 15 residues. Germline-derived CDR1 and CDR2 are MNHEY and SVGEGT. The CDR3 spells CASSSGFGGLWTQYF. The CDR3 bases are TGTGCCAGCAGTTCCGGCTTCGGGGGGCTGTGGACCCAGTACTTC.

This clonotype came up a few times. This CDR3 reads CASSTGTGNGYTF. For the CDR3, the DNA is TGTGCCAGCAGCACCGGGACAGGGAATGGCTACACCTTC. The chain couples TRBV7-9 to TRBJ1-2, with 9 positions matching TRBD1. This CDR3 has 13 amino acids. Germline V gene sequence: CDR1 SEHNR, CDR2 FQNEAQ (reference sequence). The V and J ends lost 5 bases and 6 bases, in that order; junction bases with no gene match: 4.

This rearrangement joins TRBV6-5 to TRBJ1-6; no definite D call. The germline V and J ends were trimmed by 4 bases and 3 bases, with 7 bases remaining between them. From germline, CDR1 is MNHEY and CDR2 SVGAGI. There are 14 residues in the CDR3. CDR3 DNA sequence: TGTGCCAGCAGTTTTCGGGGCTATAATTCACCCCTCCACTTT. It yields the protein CASSFRGYNSPLHF.